The T cell receptor beta chain described here comes from a study of T cell repertoires in cytomegalovirus infection (dated by TCRdb to about 2019). For context, the study as a whole: Recently identified HLA-C-restricted CMV epitopes, whose presentation resists viral immunomodulation, were targeted by peptide stimulations together with well-studied HLA-B-restricted epitopes. The HLA type of each donor mattered for the analysis, because public TCR beta signatures pointed to carriage of CMV infection along with the matching HLA type.

Turning to this clonotype: Its antigen remains undetermined. No much larger clonotype is one base removed from it; base qualities were not supplied.

The sample was run on an Illumina HiSeq 1500. TCRdb's own reprocessing of the public reads used fastp at Q25 and MiXCR and kept productive beta chains. Records with the same CDR3 protein are collapsed into one entry carrying the most frequent genes and DNA. This sample has some 320,000 distinct CDR3 sequences in its table, and almost 30% of those were observed once. The ten largest make up around 20% of the sample. The germline V and J ends show losses of 3 bases and 1 base respectively, and no gene match explains 9 bases of the junction. Its CDR3 holds 17 amino acids, cysteine through phenylalanine. Just the 51-base CDR3 DNA is kept, in frame starting at base 1. In the germline V gene, CDR1 corresponds to MGHRA and CDR2 to YSYEKL. Sample treatment or condition, as interpreted from the label and publication: in vitro stimulation with specific CMV peptide epitopes to enrich CMV-specific T cells. Here is what the overall study found, with its caveats: In both this cohort and an independent cohort of some 380 donors, the cumulative frequency of public TCR beta family members distinguished carriers of CMV infection plus the relevant HLA type. The ex vivo response was dominated by HLA-C-restricted CMV-specific TCR beta clonotypes, and the single most frequent clonotype in two of eight donors was supplied by these HLA-C-restricted clonotypes.

Recombination joined TRBV4-1 with TRBJ1-1; the central 9 bases match TRBD1. This sequence was found in a human donor in good health (CMV status not recorded). Some clones in this sample may be carry-over from other donors' samples. This specimen consisted of cultured PBMCs, obtained from culture after CMV antigen stimulation. The nucleotides read TGCGCCAGCAGCCACCTCACAGGGGGCCGAAGGAACACTGAAGCTTTCTTT. Protein translation: CASSHLTGGRRNTEAFF.